This record looks at one T cell receptor beta chain sequence and its context. The antigen remains undetermined. V gave up 4 bases and J gave up 5 bases; unmatched junction bases: 8. CDR3 size: 14 residues. Germline CDR1 SGHRS, CDR2 YFSETQ. This sample stems from a study of early T cells in non-severe SARS-CoV-2 infection. Study summary: Whole-blood bulk RNA, unsorted, was sequenced, and chains were unpaired.

The protocol attached unique molecular identifiers to individual cDNA molecules. From the 5' RACE reads, TCRdb called clonotypes with MiXCR, one entry per CDR3 protein. The table includes fewer than 55,000 distinct CDR3 sequences, 5.5% to 7.5% detected once. General study findings and limits: Anti-spike CD8 responses were favored by VDJdb matching, which missed private and CD4 specificities.

This sequence joins TRBV5-1 and TRBJ2-5; 7 bases align to TRBD1. Sequencing was performed on whole blood, taken at baseline. The sequence was obtained from an adult who was a healthcare worker with PCR-confirmed SARS-CoV-2 infection or an uninfected control (not recorded which). Here the CDR3 DNA reads TGCGCCAGCAGCCAAACCCCCAGGGGGGAGACCCAGTACTTC. Translation: CASSQTPRGETQYF.